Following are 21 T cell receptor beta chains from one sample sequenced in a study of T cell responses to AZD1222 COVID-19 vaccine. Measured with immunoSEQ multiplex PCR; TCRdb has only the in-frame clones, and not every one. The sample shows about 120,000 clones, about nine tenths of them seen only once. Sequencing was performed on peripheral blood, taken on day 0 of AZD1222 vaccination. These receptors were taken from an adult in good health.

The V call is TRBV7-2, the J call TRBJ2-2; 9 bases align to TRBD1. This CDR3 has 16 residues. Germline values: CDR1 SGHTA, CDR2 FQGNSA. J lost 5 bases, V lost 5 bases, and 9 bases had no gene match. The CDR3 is CASSPGGTGLTGELFF. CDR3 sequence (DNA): TGTGCCAGCAGCCCCGGGGGGACAGGGCTTACCGGGGAGCTGTTTTTT.

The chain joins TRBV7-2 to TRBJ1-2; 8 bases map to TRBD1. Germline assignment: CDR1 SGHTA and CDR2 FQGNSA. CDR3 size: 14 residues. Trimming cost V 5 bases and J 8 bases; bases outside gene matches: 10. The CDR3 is CASSTDRGYGGYTF. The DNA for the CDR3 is TGTGCCAGCAGCACCGACAGGGGCTACGGGGGCTACACCTTC.

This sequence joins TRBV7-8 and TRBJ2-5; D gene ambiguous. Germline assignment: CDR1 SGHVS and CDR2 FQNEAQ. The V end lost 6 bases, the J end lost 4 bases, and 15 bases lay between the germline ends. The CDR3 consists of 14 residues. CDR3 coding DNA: TGTGCCAGCAGTTTGACTTCCGAGGCAGAGACCCAGTACTTC. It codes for CASSLTSEAETQYF.

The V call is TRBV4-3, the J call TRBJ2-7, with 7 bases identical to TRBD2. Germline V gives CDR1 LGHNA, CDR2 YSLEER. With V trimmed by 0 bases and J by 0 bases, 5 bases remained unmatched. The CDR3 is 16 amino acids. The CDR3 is CASSQDRIAGSYEQYF. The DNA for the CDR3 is TGCGCCAGCAGCCAAGATAGGATAGCGGGCTCCTACGAGCAGTACTTC.

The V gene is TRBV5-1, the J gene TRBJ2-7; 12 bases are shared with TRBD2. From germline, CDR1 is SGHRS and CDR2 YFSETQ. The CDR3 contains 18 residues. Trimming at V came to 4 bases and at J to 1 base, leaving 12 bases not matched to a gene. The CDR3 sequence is CASSRLAGASTISYEQYF. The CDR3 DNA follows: TGCGCCAGCAGCCGACTAGCGGGGGCCTCAACTATATCCTACGAGCAGTACTTC.

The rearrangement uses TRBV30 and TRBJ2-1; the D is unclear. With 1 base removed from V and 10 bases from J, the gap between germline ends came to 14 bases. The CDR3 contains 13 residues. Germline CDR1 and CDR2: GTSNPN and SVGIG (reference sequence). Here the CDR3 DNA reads TGTGCCTGGAGTGGCCCCCCATGGCGGGAGCAGTTCTTC. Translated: CAWSGPPWREQFF. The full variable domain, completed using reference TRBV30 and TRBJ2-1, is SQTIHQWPATLVQPVGSPLSLECTVEGTSNPNLYWYRQAAGRGLQLLFYSVGIGQISSEVPQNLSASRPQDRQFILSSKKLLLSDSGFYLCAWSGPPWREQFFGPGTRLTVL.

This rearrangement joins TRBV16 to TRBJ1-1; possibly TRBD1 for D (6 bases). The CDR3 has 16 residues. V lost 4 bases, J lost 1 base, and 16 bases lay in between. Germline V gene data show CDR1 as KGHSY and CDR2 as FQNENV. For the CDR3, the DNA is TGTGCCAGCAGCCCCGGGGGGGCCCCAGGGAACACTGAAGCTTTCTTT. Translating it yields CASSPGGAPGNTEAFF.

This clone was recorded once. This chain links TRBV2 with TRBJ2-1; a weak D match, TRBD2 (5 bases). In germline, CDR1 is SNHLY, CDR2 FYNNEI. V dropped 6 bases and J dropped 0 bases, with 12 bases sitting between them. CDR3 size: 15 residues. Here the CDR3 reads CASSQDSSSYNEQFF. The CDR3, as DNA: TGTGCCAGCAGCCAGGACTCGAGCTCCTACAATGAGCAGTTCTTC.

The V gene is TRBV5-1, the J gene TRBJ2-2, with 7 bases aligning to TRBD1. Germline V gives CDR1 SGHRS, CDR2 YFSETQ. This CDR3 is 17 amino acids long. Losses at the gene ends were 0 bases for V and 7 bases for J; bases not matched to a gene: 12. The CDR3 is CASSLARDRVMGGELFF. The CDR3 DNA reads TGCGCCAGCAGCTTGGCCCGAGACAGGGTTATGGGCGGGGAGCTGTTTTTT.

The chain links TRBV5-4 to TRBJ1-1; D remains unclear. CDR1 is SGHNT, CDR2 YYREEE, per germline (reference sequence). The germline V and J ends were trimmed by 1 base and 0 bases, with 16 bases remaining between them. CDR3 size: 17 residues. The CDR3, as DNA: TGTGCCAGCAGCTTGTGGCCAGAACTATCATTGAACACTGAAGCTTTCTTT. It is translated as CASSLWPELSLNTEAFF.

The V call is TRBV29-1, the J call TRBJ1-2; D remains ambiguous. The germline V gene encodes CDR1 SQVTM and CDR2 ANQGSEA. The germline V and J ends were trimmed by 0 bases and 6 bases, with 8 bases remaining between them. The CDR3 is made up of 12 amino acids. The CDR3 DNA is TGCAGCGTTGAAGAGCCAGCTCATGGCTACACCTTC. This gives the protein CSVEEPAHGYTF.

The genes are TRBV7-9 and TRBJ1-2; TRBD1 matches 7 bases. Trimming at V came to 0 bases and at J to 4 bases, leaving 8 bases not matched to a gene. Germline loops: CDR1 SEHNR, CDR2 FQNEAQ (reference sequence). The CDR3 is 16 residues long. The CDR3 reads CASSLARDRVSYGYTF. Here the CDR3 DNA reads TGTGCCAGCAGCTTAGCGAGGGACAGAGTAAGCTATGGCTACACCTTC.

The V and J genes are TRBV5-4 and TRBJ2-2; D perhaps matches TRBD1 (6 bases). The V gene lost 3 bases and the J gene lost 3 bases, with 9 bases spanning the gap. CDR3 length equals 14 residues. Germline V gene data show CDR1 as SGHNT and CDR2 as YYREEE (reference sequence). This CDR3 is CASSSWTDTGELFF. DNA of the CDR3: TGTGCCAGCAGCTCATGGACAGACACCGGGGAGCTGTTTTTT.

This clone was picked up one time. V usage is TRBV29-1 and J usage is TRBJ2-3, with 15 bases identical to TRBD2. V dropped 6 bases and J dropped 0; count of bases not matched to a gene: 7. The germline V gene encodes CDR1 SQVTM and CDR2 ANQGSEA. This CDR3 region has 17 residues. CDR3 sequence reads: CSVLGLAGGPSTDTQYF. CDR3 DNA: TGCAGCGTCCTTGGACTAGCGGGGGGGCCTAGCACAGATACGCAGTATTTT.

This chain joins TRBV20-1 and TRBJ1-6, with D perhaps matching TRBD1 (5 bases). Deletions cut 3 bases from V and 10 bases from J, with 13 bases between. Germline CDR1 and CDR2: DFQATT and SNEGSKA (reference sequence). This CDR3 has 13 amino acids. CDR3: CSASRDLESPLHF. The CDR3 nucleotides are TGCAGTGCTAGTAGGGACCTTGAATCACCCCTCCACTTT.

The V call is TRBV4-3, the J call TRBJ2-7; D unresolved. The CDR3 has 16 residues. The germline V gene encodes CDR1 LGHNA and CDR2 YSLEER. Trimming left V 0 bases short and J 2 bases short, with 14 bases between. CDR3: CASSQDPGPTAYEQYF. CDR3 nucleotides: TGCGCCAGCAGCCAAGATCCCGGGCCGACGGCCTACGAGCAGTACTTC.

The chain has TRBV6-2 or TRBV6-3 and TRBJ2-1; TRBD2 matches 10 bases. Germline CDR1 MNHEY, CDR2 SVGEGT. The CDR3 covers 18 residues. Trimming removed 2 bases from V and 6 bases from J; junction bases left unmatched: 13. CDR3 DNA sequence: TGTGCCAGCAGTTACCAGATAGGGTCGGGACTAGCGAGCAATGAGCAGTTCTTC. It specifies CASSYQIGSGLASNEQFF.

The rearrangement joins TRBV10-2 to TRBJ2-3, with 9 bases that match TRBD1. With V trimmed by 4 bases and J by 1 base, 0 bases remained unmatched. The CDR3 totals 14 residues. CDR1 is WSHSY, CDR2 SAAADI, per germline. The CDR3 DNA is TGCGCCAGCAGTGGGACAGGGGGCACAGATACGCAGTATTTT. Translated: CASSGTGGTDTQYF.

The CDR3 region has the DNA TGTGCCAGTAGTCCGGGAACAGATACGCAGTATTTT. Translated, it gives CASSPGTDTQYF. V gene TRBV19 combines with J gene TRBJ2-3; possible D gene TRBD2, 5 bases. Between the trimmed V and J ends, which lost 5 bases and 3 bases, there was a span of 6 bases. Per germline, CDR1 LNHDA and CDR2 SQIVND (reference sequence). This CDR3 region has 12 residues.

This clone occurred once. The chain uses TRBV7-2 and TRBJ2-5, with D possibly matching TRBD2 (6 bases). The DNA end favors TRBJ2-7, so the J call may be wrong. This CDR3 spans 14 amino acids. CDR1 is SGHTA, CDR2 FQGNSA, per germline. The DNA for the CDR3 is TGTGCCAGCAGCTTGGCGGGACGCTCCTACGAGCAGTACTTC. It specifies CASSLAGRSYEQYF.

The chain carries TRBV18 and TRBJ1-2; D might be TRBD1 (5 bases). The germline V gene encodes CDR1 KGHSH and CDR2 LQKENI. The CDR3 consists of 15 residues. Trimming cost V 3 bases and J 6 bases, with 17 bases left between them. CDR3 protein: CASSPADTPRHGYTF. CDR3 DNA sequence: TGTGCCAGCTCACCGGCGGACACTCCTCGGCATGGCTACACCTTC.